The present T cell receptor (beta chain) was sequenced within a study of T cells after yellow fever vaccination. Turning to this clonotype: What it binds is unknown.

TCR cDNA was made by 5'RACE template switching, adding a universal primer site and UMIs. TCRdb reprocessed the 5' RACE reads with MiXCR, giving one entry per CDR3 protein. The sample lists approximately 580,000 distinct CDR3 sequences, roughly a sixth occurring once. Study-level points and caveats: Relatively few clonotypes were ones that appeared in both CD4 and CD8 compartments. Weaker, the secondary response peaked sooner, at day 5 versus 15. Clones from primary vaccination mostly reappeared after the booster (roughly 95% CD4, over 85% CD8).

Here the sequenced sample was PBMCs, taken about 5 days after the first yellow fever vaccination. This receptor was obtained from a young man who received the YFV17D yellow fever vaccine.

The CDR3: CASSYRDRAGYTF. DNA for the CDR3: TGTGCCAGCAGTTACCGGGACAGGGCTGGCTACACCTTC. The V and J genes are TRBV6-6 and TRBJ1-2, with TRBD1 identical over 9 bases. The germline gives CDR1 MNHNY, CDR2 SVGAGI (reference sequence). There are 13 residues in the CDR3. Trimming took 2 bases from V and 7 from J; bases not matched to a gene: 2.